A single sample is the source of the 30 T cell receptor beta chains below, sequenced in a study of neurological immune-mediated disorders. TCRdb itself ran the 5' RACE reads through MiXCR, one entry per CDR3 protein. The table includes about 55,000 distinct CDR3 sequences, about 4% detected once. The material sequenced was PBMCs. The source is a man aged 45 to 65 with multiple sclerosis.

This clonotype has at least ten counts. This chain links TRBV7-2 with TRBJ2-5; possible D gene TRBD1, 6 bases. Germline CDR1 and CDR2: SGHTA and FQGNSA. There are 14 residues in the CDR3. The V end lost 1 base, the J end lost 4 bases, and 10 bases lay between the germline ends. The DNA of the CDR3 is TGTGCCAGCAGCTTAGGACAGGCCCCAGAGACCCAGTACTTC. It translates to CASSLGQAPETQYF.

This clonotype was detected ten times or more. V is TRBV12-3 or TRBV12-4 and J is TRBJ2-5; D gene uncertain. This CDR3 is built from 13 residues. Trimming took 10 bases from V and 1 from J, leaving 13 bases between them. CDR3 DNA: TGTGCCACCCTACAGCTTCCCCAAGAGACCCAGTACTTC. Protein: CATLQLPQETQYF.

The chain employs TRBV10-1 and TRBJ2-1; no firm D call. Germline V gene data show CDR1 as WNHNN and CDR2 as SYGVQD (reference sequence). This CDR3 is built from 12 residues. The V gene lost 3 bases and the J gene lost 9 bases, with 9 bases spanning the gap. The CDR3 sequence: CASSDTVVEQFF. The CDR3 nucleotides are TGCGCCAGCAGTGACACGGTGGTTGAGCAGTTCTTC.

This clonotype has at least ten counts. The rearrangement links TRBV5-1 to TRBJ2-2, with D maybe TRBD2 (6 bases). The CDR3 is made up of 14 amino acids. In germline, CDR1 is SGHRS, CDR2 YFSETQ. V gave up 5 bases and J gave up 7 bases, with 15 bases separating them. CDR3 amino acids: CASRNSGVGGELFF. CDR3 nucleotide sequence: TGCGCCAGCAGAAATTCGGGGGTTGGCGGGGAGCTGTTTTTT.

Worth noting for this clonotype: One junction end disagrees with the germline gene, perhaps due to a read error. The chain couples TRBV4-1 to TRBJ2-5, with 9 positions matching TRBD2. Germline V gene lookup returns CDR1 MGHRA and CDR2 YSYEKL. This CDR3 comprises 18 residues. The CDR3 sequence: CASSQEPPPSGVEETQYF. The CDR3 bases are TGCGCTAGCAGCCAAGAACCGCCCCCTAGCGGGGTCGAGGAGACCCAGTACTTC.

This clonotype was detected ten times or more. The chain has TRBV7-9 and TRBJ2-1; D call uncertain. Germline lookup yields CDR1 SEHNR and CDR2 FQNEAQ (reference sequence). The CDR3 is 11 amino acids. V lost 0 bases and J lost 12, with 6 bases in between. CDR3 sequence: CASSLAGVQFF. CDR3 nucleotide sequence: TGTGCCAGCAGCTTAGCCGGCGTGCAGTTCTTC.

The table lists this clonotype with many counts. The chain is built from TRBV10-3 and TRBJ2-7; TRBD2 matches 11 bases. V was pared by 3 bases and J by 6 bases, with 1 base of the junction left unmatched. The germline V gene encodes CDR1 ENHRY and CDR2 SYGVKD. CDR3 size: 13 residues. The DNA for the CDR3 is TGTGCCATCAGTGACACTAGCGGGAGCGAGCAGTACTTC. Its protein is CAISDTSGSEQYF.

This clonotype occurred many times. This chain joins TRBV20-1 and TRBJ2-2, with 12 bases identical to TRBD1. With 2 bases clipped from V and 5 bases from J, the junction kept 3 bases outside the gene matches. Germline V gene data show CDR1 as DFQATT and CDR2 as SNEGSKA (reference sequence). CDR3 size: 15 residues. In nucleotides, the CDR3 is TGCAGTGCTAGACCGGGACAGGGGGCAACCGGGGAGCTGTTTTTT. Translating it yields CSARPGQGATGELFF.

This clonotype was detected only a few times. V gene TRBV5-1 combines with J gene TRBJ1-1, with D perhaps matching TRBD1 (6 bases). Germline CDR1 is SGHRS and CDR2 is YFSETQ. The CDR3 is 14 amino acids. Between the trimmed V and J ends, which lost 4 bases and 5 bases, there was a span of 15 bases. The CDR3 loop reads CASSQQGVGTEAFF. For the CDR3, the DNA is TGCGCCAGCAGCCAACAGGGTGTGGGTACTGAAGCTTTCTTT.

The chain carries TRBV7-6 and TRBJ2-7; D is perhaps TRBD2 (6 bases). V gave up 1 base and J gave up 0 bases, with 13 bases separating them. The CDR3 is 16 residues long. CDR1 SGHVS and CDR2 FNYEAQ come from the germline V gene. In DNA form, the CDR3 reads TGTGCCAGCAGCTTAGTTGCCCTGGGGGGCTCCTACGAGCAGTACTTC. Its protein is CASSLVALGGSYEQYF.

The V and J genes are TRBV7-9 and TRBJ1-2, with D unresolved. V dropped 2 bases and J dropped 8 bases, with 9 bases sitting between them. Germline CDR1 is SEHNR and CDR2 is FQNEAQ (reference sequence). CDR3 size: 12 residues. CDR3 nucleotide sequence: TGTGCCAGCAGCTTAAGGTCAAGCGGCTACACCTTC. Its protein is CASSLRSSGYTF. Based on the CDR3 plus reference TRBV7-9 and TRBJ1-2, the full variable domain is DTGVSQNPRHKITKRGQNVTFRCDPISEHNRLYWYRQTLGQGPEFLTYFQNEAQLEKSRLLSDRFSAERPKGSFSTLEIQRTEQGDSAMYLCASSLRSSGYTFGSGTRLTVV.

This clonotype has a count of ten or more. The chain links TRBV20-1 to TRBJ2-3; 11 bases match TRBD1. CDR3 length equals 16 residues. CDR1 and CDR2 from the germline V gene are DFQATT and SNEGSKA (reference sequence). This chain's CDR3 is CRSGQGGVVLTDTQYF. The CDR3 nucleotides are TGCAGATCGGGACAGGGGGGAGTGGTTCTCACAGATACGCAGTATTTT.

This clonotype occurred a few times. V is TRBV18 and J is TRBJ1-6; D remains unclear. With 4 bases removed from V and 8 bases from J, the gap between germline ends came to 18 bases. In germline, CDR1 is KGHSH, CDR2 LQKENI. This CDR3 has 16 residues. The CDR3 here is CASSLTKAGPYSPLHF. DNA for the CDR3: TGTGCCAGCTCACTTACTAAGGCGGGTCCATATTCACCCCTCCACTTT.

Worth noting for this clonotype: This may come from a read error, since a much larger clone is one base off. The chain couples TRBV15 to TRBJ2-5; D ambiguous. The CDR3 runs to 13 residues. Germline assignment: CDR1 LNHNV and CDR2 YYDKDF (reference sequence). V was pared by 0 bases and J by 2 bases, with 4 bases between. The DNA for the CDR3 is TGTGCCACCAGCAGAGAAACACAAGAGACCCAGTACTTC. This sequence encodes CATSRETQETQYF.

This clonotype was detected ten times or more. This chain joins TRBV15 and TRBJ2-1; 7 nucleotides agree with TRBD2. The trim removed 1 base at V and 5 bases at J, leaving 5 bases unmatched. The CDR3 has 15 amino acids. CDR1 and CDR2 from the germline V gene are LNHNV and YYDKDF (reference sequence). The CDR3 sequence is CATSRVGGSDNEQFF. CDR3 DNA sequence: TGTGCCACCAGCAGAGTCGGCGGGAGCGACAATGAGCAGTTCTTC.

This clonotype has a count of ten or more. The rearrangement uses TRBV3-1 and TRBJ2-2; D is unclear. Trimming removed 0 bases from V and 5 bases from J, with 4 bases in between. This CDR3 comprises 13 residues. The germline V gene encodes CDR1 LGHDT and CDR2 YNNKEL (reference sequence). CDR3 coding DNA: TGTGCCAGCAGCCAAGAGGGTACCGGGGAGCTGTTTTTT. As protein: CASSQEGTGELFF. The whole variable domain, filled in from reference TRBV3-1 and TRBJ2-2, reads DTAVSQTPKYLVTQMGNDKSIKCEQNLGHDTMYWYKQDSKKFLKIMFSYNNKELIINETVPNRFSPKSPDKAHLNLHINSLELGDSAVYFCASSQEGTGELFFGEGSRLTVL.

The CDR3 is CASSLAAGGSPEAFF. The CDR3 DNA sequence: TGTGCCAGCAGCTTAGCCGCAGGGGGGTCACCTGAAGCTTTCTTT. The chain joins TRBV7-2 to TRBJ1-1; TRBD1 agrees at 7 bases. After removal of 0 bases from V and 6 bases from J, the junction contained 7 bases not matched to a gene. The CDR3 length is 15 residues. Per germline, CDR1 SGHTA and CDR2 FQGNSA.

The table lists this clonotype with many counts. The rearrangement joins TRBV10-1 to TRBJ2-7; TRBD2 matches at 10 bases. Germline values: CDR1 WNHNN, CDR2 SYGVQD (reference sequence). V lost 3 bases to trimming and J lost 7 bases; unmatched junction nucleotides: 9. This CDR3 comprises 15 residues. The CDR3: CASSDNLAGAREQYF. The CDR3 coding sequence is TGCGCCAGCAGTGACAACCTAGCGGGAGCAAGGGAGCAGTACTTC.

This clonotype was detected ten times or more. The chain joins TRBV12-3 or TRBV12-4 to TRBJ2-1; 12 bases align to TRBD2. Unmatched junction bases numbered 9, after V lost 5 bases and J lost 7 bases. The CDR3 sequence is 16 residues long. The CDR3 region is CASSGRLAGVHNEQFF. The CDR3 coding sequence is TGTGCCAGCAGTGGACGACTAGCGGGAGTTCATAATGAGCAGTTCTTC.

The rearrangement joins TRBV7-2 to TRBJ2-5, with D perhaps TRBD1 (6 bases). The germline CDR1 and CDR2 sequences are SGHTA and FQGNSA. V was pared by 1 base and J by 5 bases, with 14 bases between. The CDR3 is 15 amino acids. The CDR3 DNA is TGTGCCAGCAGCTTAGTACTTAACAGGGAGGAGACCCAGTACTTC. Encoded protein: CASSLVLNREETQYF.

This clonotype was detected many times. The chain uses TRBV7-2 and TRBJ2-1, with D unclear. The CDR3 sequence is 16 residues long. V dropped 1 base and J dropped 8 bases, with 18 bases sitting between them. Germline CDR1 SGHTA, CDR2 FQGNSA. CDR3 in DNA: TGTGCCAGCAGCTTAGGGCCCCTCCGGAAGGCAGATGAGCAGTTCTTC. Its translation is CASSLGPLRKADEQFF.

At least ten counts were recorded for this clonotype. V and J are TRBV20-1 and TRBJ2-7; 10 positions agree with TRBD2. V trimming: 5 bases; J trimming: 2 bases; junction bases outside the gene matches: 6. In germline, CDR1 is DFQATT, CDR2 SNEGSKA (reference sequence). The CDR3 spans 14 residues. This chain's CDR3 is CSAPRTSGAYEQYF. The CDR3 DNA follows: TGCAGTGCTCCGAGGACTAGCGGAGCCTACGAGCAGTACTTC.

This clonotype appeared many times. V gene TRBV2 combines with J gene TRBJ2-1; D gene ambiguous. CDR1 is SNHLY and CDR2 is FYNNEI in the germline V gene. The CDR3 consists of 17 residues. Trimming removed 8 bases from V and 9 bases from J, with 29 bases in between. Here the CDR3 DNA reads TGTGCCAGCGTTGGCAGCCCAATCCAGTCAGGTGGAAGTGAGCAGTTCTTC. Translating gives CASVGSPIQSGGSEQFF. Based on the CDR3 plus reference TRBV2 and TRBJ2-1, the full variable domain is EPEVTQTPSHQVTQMGQEVILRCVPISNHLYFYWYRQILGQKVEFLVSFYNNEISEKSEIFDDQFSVERPDGSNFTLKIRSTKLEDSAMYFCASVGSPIQSGGSEQFFGPGTRLTVL.

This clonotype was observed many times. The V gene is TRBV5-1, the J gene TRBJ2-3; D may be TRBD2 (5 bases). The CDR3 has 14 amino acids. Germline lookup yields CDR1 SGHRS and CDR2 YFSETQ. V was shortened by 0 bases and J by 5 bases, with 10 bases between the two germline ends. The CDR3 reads CASSLGGVRDTQYF. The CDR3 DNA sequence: TGCGCCAGCAGCTTGGGGGGAGTAAGAGATACGCAGTATTTT.

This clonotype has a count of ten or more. CDR3 nucleotides: TGCGCCAGCAGCCCCCGGGACAGGGCCGCGGGAATGTATGAAAAACTGTTTTTT. Amino acids: CASSPRDRAAGMYEKLFF. The chain combines TRBV5-1 with TRBJ1-4; TRBD1 matches at 9 bases. The J segment lost 6 bases and the V segment lost 4 bases, leaving 16 bases of the junction unmatched. The CDR3 is 18 residues long. Germline CDR1 is SGHRS and CDR2 is YFSETQ.

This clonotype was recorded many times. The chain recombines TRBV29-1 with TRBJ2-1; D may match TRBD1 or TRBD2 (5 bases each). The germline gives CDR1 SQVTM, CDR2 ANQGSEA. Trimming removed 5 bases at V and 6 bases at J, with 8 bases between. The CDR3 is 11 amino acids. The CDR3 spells CSVRDLNEQFF. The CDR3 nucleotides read TGCAGCGTTCGGGACCTCAATGAGCAGTTCTTC.

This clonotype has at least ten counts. The CDR3 here is CATSRDTGELFF. DNA of the CDR3: TGTGCCACCAGCAGGGACACCGGGGAGCTGTTTTTT. The rearrangement uses TRBV15 and TRBJ2-2; the D is unclear. Trimming stripped 3 bases from V and 3 bases from J, with 2 bases between. CDR1 is LNHNV, CDR2 YYDKDF, per germline (reference sequence). The CDR3 is 12 residues long.

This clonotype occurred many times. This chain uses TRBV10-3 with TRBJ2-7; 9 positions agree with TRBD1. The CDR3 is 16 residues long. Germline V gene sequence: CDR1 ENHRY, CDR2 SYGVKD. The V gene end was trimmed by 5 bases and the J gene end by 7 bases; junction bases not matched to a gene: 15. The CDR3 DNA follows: TGTGCCATCAGTAAGCTGCTGACAGGGGGTCTGGGGGAGCAGTACTTC. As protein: CAISKLLTGGLGEQYF.

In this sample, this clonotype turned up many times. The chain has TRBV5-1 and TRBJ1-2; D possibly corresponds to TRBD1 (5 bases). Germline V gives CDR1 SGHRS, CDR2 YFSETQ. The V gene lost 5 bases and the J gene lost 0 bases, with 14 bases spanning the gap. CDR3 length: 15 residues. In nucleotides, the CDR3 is TGCGCCAGCAGTGAAGGGGCATCGACTAACTATGGCTACACCTTC. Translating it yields CASSEGASTNYGYTF.

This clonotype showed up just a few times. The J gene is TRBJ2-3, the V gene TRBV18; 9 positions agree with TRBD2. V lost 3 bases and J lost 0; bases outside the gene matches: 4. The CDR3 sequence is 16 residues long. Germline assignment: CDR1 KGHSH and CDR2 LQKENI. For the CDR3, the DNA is TGTGCCAGCTCACCGGTTAGCGGGGGAAGCACAGATACGCAGTATTTT. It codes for CASSPVSGGSTDTQYF.